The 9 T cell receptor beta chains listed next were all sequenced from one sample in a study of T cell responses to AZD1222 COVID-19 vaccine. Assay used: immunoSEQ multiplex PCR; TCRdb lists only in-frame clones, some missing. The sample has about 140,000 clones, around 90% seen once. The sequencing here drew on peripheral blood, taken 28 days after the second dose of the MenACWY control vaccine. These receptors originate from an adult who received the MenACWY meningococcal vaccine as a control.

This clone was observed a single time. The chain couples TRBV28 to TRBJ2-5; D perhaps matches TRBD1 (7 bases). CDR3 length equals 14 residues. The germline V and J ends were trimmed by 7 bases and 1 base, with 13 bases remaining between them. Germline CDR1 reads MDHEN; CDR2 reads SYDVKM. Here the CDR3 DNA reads TGTGCCAGCATACGACAGGGACTCCAAGAGACCCAGTACTTC. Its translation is CASIRQGLQETQYF.

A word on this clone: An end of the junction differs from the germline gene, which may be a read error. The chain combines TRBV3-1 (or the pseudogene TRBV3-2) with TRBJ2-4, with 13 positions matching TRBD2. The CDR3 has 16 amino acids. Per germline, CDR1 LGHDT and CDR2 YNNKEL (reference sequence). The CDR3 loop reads CASSLGLAGAQNIQYF. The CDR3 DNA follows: TGTGCCAGCAGCCTAGGACTAGCGGGAGCCCAAAACATTCAGTACTTC.

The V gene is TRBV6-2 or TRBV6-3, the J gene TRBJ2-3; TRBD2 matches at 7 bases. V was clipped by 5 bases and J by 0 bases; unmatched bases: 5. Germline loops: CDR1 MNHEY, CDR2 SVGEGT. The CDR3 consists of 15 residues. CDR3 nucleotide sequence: TGTGCCAGCAGTACACCAGCGGGGAGCACAGATACGCAGTATTTT. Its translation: CASSTPAGSTDTQYF.

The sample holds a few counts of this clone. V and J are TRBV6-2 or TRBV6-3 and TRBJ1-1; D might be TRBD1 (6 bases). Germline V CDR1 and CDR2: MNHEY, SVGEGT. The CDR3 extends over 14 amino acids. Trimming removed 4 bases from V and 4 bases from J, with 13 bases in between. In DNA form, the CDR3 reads TGTGCCAGCAGTTTACGGGGGGCGGTCACTGAAGCTTTCTTT. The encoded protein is CASSLRGAVTEAFF.

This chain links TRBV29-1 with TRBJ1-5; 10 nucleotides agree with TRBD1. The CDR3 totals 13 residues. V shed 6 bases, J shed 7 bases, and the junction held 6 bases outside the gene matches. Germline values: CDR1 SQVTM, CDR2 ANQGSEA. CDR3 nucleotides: TGCAGCGTCATGACAGGGGGCGACCAGCCCCAGCATTTT. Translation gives CSVMTGGDQPQHF.

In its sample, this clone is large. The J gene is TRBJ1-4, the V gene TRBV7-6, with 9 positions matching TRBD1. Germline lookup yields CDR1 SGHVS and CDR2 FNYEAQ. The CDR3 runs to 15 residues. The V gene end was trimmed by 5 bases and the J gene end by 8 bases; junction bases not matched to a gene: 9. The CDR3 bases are TGTGCCAGCAGCCCCTTACAGGGGGCTAGGGAAAAACTGTTTTTT. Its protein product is CASSPLQGAREKLFF.

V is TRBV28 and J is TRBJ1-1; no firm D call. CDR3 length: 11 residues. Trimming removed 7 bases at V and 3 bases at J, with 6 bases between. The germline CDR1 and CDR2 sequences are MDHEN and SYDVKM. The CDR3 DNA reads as TGTGCCAGCACCGCCGACACTGAAGCTTTCTTT. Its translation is CASTADTEAFF.

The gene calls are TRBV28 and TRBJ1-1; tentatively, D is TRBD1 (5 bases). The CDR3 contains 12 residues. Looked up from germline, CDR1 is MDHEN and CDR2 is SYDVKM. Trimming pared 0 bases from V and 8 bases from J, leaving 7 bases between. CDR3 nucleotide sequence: TGTGCCAGCAGTTTATGGGGACCCGAAGCTTTCTTT. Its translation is CASSLWGPEAFF.

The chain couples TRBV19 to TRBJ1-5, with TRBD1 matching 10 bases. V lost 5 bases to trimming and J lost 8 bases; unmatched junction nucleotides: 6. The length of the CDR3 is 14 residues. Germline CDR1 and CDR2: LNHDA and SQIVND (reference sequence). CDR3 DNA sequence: TGTGCCAGTAGTCGGGACAGGGGTTGGGAGCCCCAGCATTTT. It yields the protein CASSRDRGWEPQHF.